This TCR beta chain came from a study of blood T cell repertoires in COVID-19. Study details: The origin of the acute and convalescent COVID-19 samples was the United States, Italy and Spain. Sources were T cells, B-cell-depleted T cells, or PBMCs; the material itself was cDNA or gDNA.

Per the original data handling: Counts of nucleated cells, estimated from reference gene primer amplification, were obtained. The assay was immunoSEQ multiplex PCR, and TCRdb's table has in-frame clones only and misses some. V, J and clone size derive from that table, while D and trimming were established from the DNA sequence. The table lists more than 95,000 clones, approximately 90% of them singletons. Between the trimmed V and J ends, which lost 9 bases and 6 bases, there was a span of 15 bases. The CDR3 sequence is 13 residues long. Per germline, CDR1 MNHGY and CDR2 SVAAGI. The sequencing sample was made of peripheral blood. The receptor was isolated from a human donor in a cohort sampled during active COVID-19. The J gene is TRBJ2-1, the V gene TRBV6-9, with D maybe TRBD2 (6 bases). Written as DNA, the CDR3 is TGTGCCAGGGGGGACTCGACGGCCAATGAGCAGTTCTTC. Translation: CARGDSTANEQFF.